A single sample is the source of the 12 T cell receptor beta chains below, sequenced in a study of T-cell reconstitution after alpha-beta-depleted transplantation in children. A TCRbeta library incorporating unique molecular identifiers was prepared. TCRdb itself ran the PCR reads through MiXCR, one entry per CDR3 protein. Of 97,000 or so distinct CDR3 sequences in the sample, about 8% are singletons; the top ten hold 16%. Sequenced here: PBMCs, sampled before TCRalphabeta/CD19-depleted stem cell transplant. The source of these receptors is a boy between 2 and 10 years old with acute lymphoblastic leukemia, due to receive a stem cell transplant.

This clonotype was counted many times. V gene TRBV20-1 combines with J gene TRBJ2-5; TRBD2 aligns across 9 bases. Germline trimming cut 6 bases from V and 4 bases from J; bases unmatched to any gene: 12. The CDR3 is made up of 15 amino acids. Germline lookup yields CDR1 DFQATT and CDR2 SNEGSKA (reference sequence). The DNA of the CDR3 is TGCAGTGCGGGCAGCAGGGCGGGGGGGCCAGAGACCCAGTACTTC. Translation: CSAGSRAGGPETQYF.

The V and J genes are TRBV12-5 and TRBJ2-1; D is uncertain. V dropped 0 bases and J dropped 3 bases, with 12 bases sitting between them. Per germline, CDR1 LGHNT and CDR2 FRNRAP. There are 16 residues in the CDR3. The CDR3 is CASGLVLGQRYNEQFF. CDR3 DNA sequence: TGTGCTAGTGGTTTGGTACTTGGGCAACGCTACAATGAGCAGTTCTTC.

This chain links TRBV28 with TRBJ2-2; D unclear. The CDR3 sequence is 11 residues long. V lost 7 bases to trimming and J lost 3 bases, with 3 bases between them. CDR1 MDHEN and CDR2 SYDVKM come from the germline V gene. In nucleotides, the CDR3 is TGTGCCAGCACTTACACCGGGGAGCTGTTTTTT. Translating gives CASTYTGELFF.

This clonotype was seen ten or more times. The chain couples TRBV5-1 to TRBJ2-2; either TRBD1 or TRBD2 may fit D (5 bases each). Trimming stripped 3 bases from V and 0 bases from J, with 9 bases between. Germline CDR1 is SGHRS and CDR2 is YFSETQ. The CDR3 has 15 amino acids. DNA for the CDR3: TGCGCCAGCAGCTGGGACGGTTCGAACACCGGGGAGCTGTTTTTT. Translated, it gives CASSWDGSNTGELFF.

The chain has TRBV20-1 and TRBJ2-1; TRBD1 might be the D (5 bases). From germline, CDR1 is DFQATT and CDR2 SNEGSKA (reference sequence). The CDR3 totals 11 residues. V was pared by 6 bases and J by 9 bases, with 12 bases between. The CDR3 spells CSASYGAEQFF. CDR3 DNA: TGCAGTGCCTCCTATGGGGCTGAGCAGTTCTTC.

In its sample, this clonotype was seen many times. The gene calls are TRBV18 and TRBJ2-1; the match to TRBD1 covers 8 bases. Trimming cost V 4 bases and J 0 bases; bases outside gene matches: 2. The CDR3 loop spans 15 amino acids. Germline V gives CDR1 KGHSH, CDR2 LQKENI. The CDR3 DNA is TGTGCCAGCTCACTCGGACAGGGCTCCTACAATGAGCAGTTCTTC. As protein: CASSLGQGSYNEQFF.

The sample holds many counts of this clonotype. The V call is TRBV5-6, the J call TRBJ1-5; 10 nucleotides match TRBD1. Per germline, CDR1 SGHDT and CDR2 YYEEEE. The CDR3 is made up of 14 amino acids. J was trimmed by 6 bases and V by 4 bases; bases with no gene match: 4. The CDR3, as DNA: TGTGCCAGCAGCCGGACAGGGGGGTCTCAGCCCCAGCATTTT. It translates to CASSRTGGSQPQHF.

This clonotype was counted at least ten times. The chain has TRBV20-1 and TRBJ2-3, with D maybe TRBD2 (5 bases). CDR3 length: 11 residues. CDR1 DFQATT and CDR2 SNEGSKA come from the germline V gene (reference sequence). The ends were cut back, 6 bases at V and 1 base at J, with 5 bases in the middle. The CDR3 region is CSAEGTDTQYF. The CDR3 coding sequence is TGCAGTGCGGAGGGCACAGATACGCAGTATTTT.

Only a few counts were recorded for this clonotype. This rearrangement joins TRBV5-1 to TRBJ2-2; D remains unclear. From germline, CDR1 is SGHRS and CDR2 YFSETQ. The CDR3 covers 12 residues. Between the trimmed V and J ends, which lost 0 bases and 4 bases, there was a span of 1 base. The CDR3 DNA follows: TGCGCCAGCAGCTTGGCCACCGGGGAGCTGTTTTTT. This codes for CASSLATGELFF.

A remark on this clonotype: A junction boundary mismatches the germline segment, possibly from a read error. V gene TRBV7-3 combines with J gene TRBJ2-1, with TRBD2 matching 9 bases. This CDR3 comprises 14 residues. Germline assignment: CDR1 SGHTA and CDR2 FQGTGA. The CDR3 region has the DNA TGTGCCAGCAGCCTAACGGGACTAGCCCATGAGCAGTTCTTC. Residues: CASSLTGLAHEQFF.

This clonotype was seen only a few times. The J gene is TRBJ2-7, the V gene TRBV4-2; D uncertain. With 4 bases removed from V and 4 bases from J, the gap between germline ends came to 23 bases. Germline V CDR1 and CDR2: LGHNA, YNFKEQ. There are 17 residues in the CDR3. This CDR3 reads CASSPDPAGLTLYEQYF. The CDR3 DNA reads as TGTGCCAGCAGCCCGGACCCTGCCGGGTTAACATTATACGAGCAGTACTTC.

This clonotype was recorded many times. This rearrangement joins TRBV29-1 to TRBJ1-1; the D gene is possibly TRBD1 (5 bases). This CDR3 spans 11 amino acids. Germline loops: CDR1 SQVTM, CDR2 ANQGSEA. V lost 4 bases, J lost 8 bases, and 11 bases lay in between. For the CDR3, the DNA is TGCAGCGTTGGTTGGGACCGAGAAGCTTTCTTT. It yields the protein CSVGWDREAFF.